The present TCR beta chain was sequenced within a study of blood T cell repertoires in COVID-19. At the level of the study: T cells, B-cell-depleted T cells, or PBMCs supplied cDNA or gDNA.

The CDR3 sequence is 13 residues long. The V segment lost 6 bases and the J segment 4 bases; nucleotides outside the gene matches: 1. CDR1 is SNHLY, CDR2 FYNNEI, per germline. Authors' methods: By means of reference gene primer amplification, nucleated cell counts were estimated. TCRdb keeps only in-frame clones here, not all; method: immunoSEQ multiplex PCR. V, J and clone size reflect that table, while D and trimming were determined from the DNA. The sample lists approximately 250,000 clones, 65% to 90% occurring once. Input material: peripheral blood. The receptor comes from a man in his fifties or sixties with COVID-19, enrolled during active disease. The chain combines TRBV2 with TRBJ1-5; 9 positions match TRBD1. The CDR3 nucleotides are TGTGCCAGCAGGGGGACAGGGAATCAGCCCCAGCATTTT. Its protein product is CASRGTGNQPQHF.